The 29 T cell receptor beta chains below come from one sample, sequenced in a study of blood T cell repertoires in COVID-19. Generated by immunoSEQ multiplex PCR, the TCRdb table keeps only in-frame clones and is missing some. The sample contains roughly 210,000 clones, around 90% of which appear only once. Sequencing was performed on PBMCs or T cells enriched from blood (not recorded which). These receptors all stem from a young man in a cohort exposed to, infected with or recovered from COVID-19 (not recorded which).

A remark on this clone: At one boundary the junction diverges from the germline segment, which might be a read error. The chain recombines TRBV27 with TRBJ1-5; 7 nucleotides line up with TRBD1. The length of the CDR3 is 15 residues. Looked up from germline, CDR1 is MNHEY and CDR2 is SMNVEV (reference sequence). CDR3 DNA: TGTGCCAACAGTCCCAGGGGGTATAGCAATCAGCCCCAGCATTTT. Translated, it gives CANSPRGYSNQPQHF.

This clone was seen only once. The chain joins TRBV19 to TRBJ2-2; TRBD1 aligns across 7 bases. Germline lookup yields CDR1 LNHDA and CDR2 SQIVND (reference sequence). After removal of 0 bases from V and 1 base from J, the junction contained 5 bases not matched to a gene. The CDR3 is 17 amino acids. The CDR3 DNA reads as TGTGCCAGTAGTATAGATGCCAGGGGGTGGAACACCGGGGAGCTGTTTTTT. Its translation: CASSIDARGWNTGELFF.

The chain is built from TRBV27 and TRBJ2-3; D might be TRBD1 (5 bases). Germline CDR1 MNHEY, CDR2 SMNVEV (reference sequence). The CDR3 runs to 16 residues. V lost 7 bases, J lost 3 bases, and 20 bases lay in between. CDR3 loop: CASTPRATIWTDTQYF. The CDR3 DNA sequence: TGTGCCAGCACCCCCAGGGCTACTATATGGACAGATACGCAGTATTTT.

The chain recombines TRBV28 with TRBJ2-1, with 7 positions matching TRBD2. The ends lost 7 bases at V and 4 bases at J; junction bases unmatched: 4. CDR3 length: 13 residues. Germline CDR1 MDHEN, CDR2 SYDVKM. CDR3 coding DNA: TGTGCCAGCAATCTAGCGGTTTACAATGAGCAGTTCTTC. Residues: CASNLAVYNEQFF.

The chain recombines TRBV10-3 with TRBJ2-7; D is perhaps TRBD1 (5 bases). V lost 4 bases, J lost 4 bases, and 11 bases lay in between. Looked up from germline, CDR1 is ENHRY and CDR2 is SYGVKD. This CDR3 contains 13 residues. Here the CDR3 reads CAISVDTLYEQYF. The CDR3 DNA reads TGTGCCATCAGTGTGGACACCCTGTACGAGCAGTACTTC.

This chain uses TRBV27 with TRBJ2-7; 16 bases map to TRBD2. The CDR3 length is 19 residues. Unmatched junction bases numbered 14, after V lost 8 bases and J lost 1 base. CDR1 and CDR2 from the germline V gene are MNHEY and SMNVEV (reference sequence). The CDR3 coding sequence is TGTGCCAGCTCCAAGCCGGGACTAGCGGGAGGGCTGGCGTCCTACGAGCAGTACTTC. The encoded protein is CASSKPGLAGGLASYEQYF.

This clone was recorded only once. V and J are TRBV7-6 and TRBJ2-7; possible D gene TRBD2, 6 bases. The germline gives CDR1 SGHVS, CDR2 FNYEAQ. This CDR3 is 15 amino acids long. The V gene lost 4 bases and the J gene lost 6 bases, with 19 bases spanning the gap. CDR3 region: CASSSDRAGWGEQYF. CDR3 DNA: TGTGCCAGCAGCTCGGATAGGGCGGGATGGGGCGAGCAGTACTTC.

The chain employs TRBV19 and TRBJ1-2; D is ambiguous. The CDR3 is made up of 11 amino acids. CDR1 LNHDA and CDR2 SQIVND come from the germline V gene (reference sequence). V was cut by 7 bases and J by 8 bases, with 11 bases left in between. The CDR3 DNA sequence: TGTGCCAGTAATGTAGGAGGAGGCTACACCTTC. This encodes CASNVGGGYTF.

The rearrangement uses TRBV20-1 and TRBJ2-7; weak D call: TRBD2 (6 bases). Germline CDR1 DFQATT, CDR2 SNEGSKA (reference sequence). The CDR3 length is 15 residues. V gave up 3 bases and J gave up 6 bases, with 21 bases separating them. The CDR3 region is CSASSLLADYGEQYF. The CDR3 nucleotides read TGCAGTGCTAGTTCTTTACTAGCAGATTACGGCGAGCAGTACTTC.

V gene TRBV11-2 combines with J gene TRBJ2-2; D gene unclear. Germline loops: CDR1 SGHAT, CDR2 FQNNGV. V lost 5 bases and J lost 0, with 10 bases in between. CDR3 length: 15 amino acids. The CDR3 coding sequence is TGTGCCAGCAGCCCCTATGTGGCGAACACCGGGGAGCTGTTTTTT. It encodes CASSPYVANTGELFF. Based on the CDR3 plus reference TRBV11-2 and TRBJ2-2, the full variable domain is EAGVAQSPRYKIIEKRQSVAFWCNPISGHATLYWYQQILGQGPKLLIQFQNNGVVDDSQLPKDRFSAERLKGVDSTLKIQPAKLEDSAVYLCASSPYVANTGELFFGEGSRLTVL.

This rearrangement joins TRBV6-1 to TRBJ2-7, with 11 bases aligning to TRBD2. Germline assignment: CDR1 MNHNS and CDR2 SASEGT. The CDR3 covers 16 residues. J gave up 0 bases and V 2 bases, and 3 bases lay outside the gene matches. CDR3 in amino acids: CASSESGTSGSYEQYF. The CDR3 DNA is TGTGCCAGCAGTGAATCCGGGACTAGCGGCTCCTACGAGCAGTACTTC.

There are a few counts of this clone. The V and J genes are TRBV6-2 or TRBV6-3 and TRBJ2-1, with a tentative D call TRBD1 (5 bases). Looked up from germline, CDR1 is MNHEY and CDR2 is SVGEGT. The CDR3 contains 14 residues. V gave up 2 bases and J gave up 0 bases, with 5 bases separating them. The CDR3 DNA reads TGTGCCAGCAGTTACGACAGCTCCTACAATGAGCAGTTCTTC. Amino acids: CASSYDSSYNEQFF.

The chain uses TRBV27 and TRBJ2-3; a possible D gene is TRBD1 (6 bases). V lost 2 bases and J lost 6, with 15 bases in between. CDR1 and CDR2 from the germline V gene are MNHEY and SMNVEV (reference sequence). CDR3 length equals 15 residues. The chain's CDR3 is CASSLRGSWSDTQYF. The CDR3 DNA follows: TGTGCCAGCAGTTTAAGGGGGAGTTGGTCCGATACGCAGTATTTT.

The chain couples TRBV24-1 to TRBJ1-1; unclear D gene. CDR1 and CDR2 (germline): KGHDR, SFDVKD. This CDR3 has 12 residues. V gave up 3 bases and J gave up 9 bases, with 10 bases separating them. The CDR3 region is CATSDPAGQAFF. The CDR3 DNA follows: TGTGCCACCAGTGATCCCGCGGGCCAAGCTTTCTTT.

The chain links TRBV6-5 to TRBJ2-7; 12 bases line up with TRBD2. Per the germline V gene, CDR1 is MNHEY and CDR2 is SVGAGI. V gave up 7 bases and J gave up 5 bases; unmatched junction bases: 6. The length of the CDR3 is 14 residues. The CDR3 here is CASKTSGSFHEQYF. The DNA for the CDR3 is TGTGCCAGCAAGACTAGCGGGAGTTTCCACGAGCAGTACTTC.

V is TRBV29-1 and J is TRBJ1-1; tentative D call: TRBD1 (5 bases). This CDR3 contains 11 residues. Germline CDR1 is SQVTM and CDR2 is ANQGSEA. Trimming left V 7 bases short and J 7 bases short, with 13 bases between. The CDR3 DNA sequence: TGCAGCGCCCAGGGATTCGTTGAAGCTTTCTTT. Its translation is CSAQGFVEAFF.

The chain has TRBV7-8 and TRBJ1-5; TRBD1 agrees at 7 bases. Germline V lookup: CDR1 SGHVS, CDR2 FQNEAQ. This CDR3 has 13 residues. With V trimmed by 4 bases and J by 6 bases, 3 bases remained unmatched. In nucleotides, the CDR3 is TGTGCCAGCAGCTCAGACAGGGCTCAGCCCCAGCATTTT. It specifies CASSSDRAQPQHF.

This clone was detected once. V usage is TRBV5-1 and J usage is TRBJ2-1; 11 positions match TRBD2. This CDR3 region has 17 residues. Germline CDR1 is SGHRS and CDR2 is YFSETQ. The J segment lost 2 bases and the V segment lost 4 bases, leaving 8 bases of the junction unmatched. This chain's CDR3 is CASSRGLAGPTYNEQFF. Written as DNA, the CDR3 is TGCGCCAGCAGCCGTGGACTAGCGGGTCCTACCTACAATGAGCAGTTCTTC.

The gene calls are TRBV19 and TRBJ2-5, with 8 bases lining up with TRBD1. Unmatched junction bases numbered 6, after V lost 5 bases and J lost 7 bases. This CDR3 comprises 13 residues. Germline CDR1 is LNHDA and CDR2 is SQIVND (reference sequence). CDR3 in DNA: TGTGCCAGTAGTGAATCCCAGGGGGCGACCCAGTACTTC. The encoded protein is CASSESQGATQYF.

The chain employs TRBV29-1 and TRBJ2-5, with D maybe TRBD2 (5 bases). CDR1 SQVTM and CDR2 ANQGSEA come from the germline V gene. The V end lost 4 bases, the J end lost 3 bases, and 12 bases lay between the germline ends. This CDR3 contains 13 residues. The DNA of the CDR3 is TGCAGCGTTGCGACGGTAGCGAAAGAGACCCAGTACTTC. It translates to CSVATVAKETQYF.

The V and J genes are TRBV7-2 and TRBJ2-5; D is uncertain. The ends were cut back, 4 bases at V and 1 base at J, with 7 bases in the middle. The CDR3 has 13 amino acids. Germline values: CDR1 SGHTA, CDR2 FQGNSA. The CDR3 DNA reads as TGTGCCAGCAGCTATGTCGGCCAAGAGACCCAGTACTTC. It encodes CASSYVGQETQYF.

The gene calls are TRBV28 and TRBJ1-2; 7 bases map to TRBD1. This CDR3 is built from 14 residues. Germline lookup yields CDR1 MDHEN and CDR2 SYDVKM. The J segment lost 2 bases and the V segment lost 3 bases, leaving 3 bases of the junction unmatched. CDR3 nucleotide sequence: TGTGCCAGCAGTTTGAACAGGGGAAACTATGGCTACACCTTC. It encodes CASSLNRGNYGYTF.

The rearrangement joins TRBV29-1 to TRBJ2-7, with a tentative D call TRBD1 (6 bases). In germline, CDR1 is SQVTM, CDR2 ANQGSEA. V lost 6 bases to trimming and J lost 2 bases, with 11 bases between them. The CDR3 has 12 amino acids. The CDR3 reads CSVSRGTYEQYF. As DNA, the CDR3 is TGCAGCGTCAGCAGGGGAACCTACGAGCAGTACTTC.

This clone appeared a single time. The V call is TRBV6-2 or TRBV6-3, the J call TRBJ1-1; no definite D call. The V end lost 2 bases, the J end lost 3 bases, and 7 bases lay between the germline ends. There are 13 residues in the CDR3. The germline CDR1 and CDR2 sequences are MNHEY and SVGEGT. The CDR3 nucleotides are TGTGCCAGCAGTTACAGGGAGCACACTGAAGCTTTCTTT. Its protein product is CASSYREHTEAFF.

The chain is built from TRBV6-2 or TRBV6-3 and TRBJ1-2, with TRBD1 matching 7 bases. CDR1 MNHEY and CDR2 SVGEGT come from the germline V gene. This CDR3 is built from 15 residues. V lost 5 bases to trimming and J lost 5 bases; unmatched junction nucleotides: 11. DNA of the CDR3: TGTGCCAGCAGTACTCCCGGGGACAGACTTTATGGCTACACCTTC. Translating gives CASSTPGDRLYGYTF.

The V gene is TRBV27, the J gene TRBJ2-7; 9 bases line up with TRBD2. CDR1 is MNHEY, CDR2 SMNVEV, per germline (reference sequence). Losses at the gene ends were 2 bases for V and 0 bases for J; bases not matched to a gene: 5. This CDR3 spans 16 amino acids. CDR3 DNA sequence: TGTGCCAGCAGTTTAGTCCCTAGCGGGATCTCCTACGAGCAGTACTTC. This sequence encodes CASSLVPSGISYEQYF.

This clone was detected ten times or more. The genes are TRBV6-4 and TRBJ2-1, with 10 bases identical to TRBD1. J gave up 3 bases and V 5 bases, and 4 bases lay outside the gene matches. CDR1 and CDR2 (germline): MRHNA, SNTAGT. CDR3 length: 15 residues. This chain's CDR3 is CASSSGTGDYNEQFF. In DNA form, the CDR3 reads TGTGCCAGCAGTTCCGGGACAGGGGACTACAATGAGCAGTTCTTC.

This clone has just a few counts. The chain links TRBV4-3 to TRBJ2-1; the match to TRBD1 covers 8 bases. This CDR3 comprises 15 residues. Trimming at V came to 4 bases and at J to 6 bases, leaving 8 bases not matched to a gene. The germline CDR1 and CDR2 sequences are LGHNA and YSLEER. CDR3 residues: CASSRGQGKSNEQFF. The CDR3 DNA follows: TGCGCCAGCAGCCGCGGACAGGGCAAAAGCAATGAGCAGTTCTTC.

The chain carries TRBV4-1 and TRBJ1-5; D gene ambiguous. The CDR3 is 17 amino acids. V lost 0 bases and J 2 bases, leaving 14 bases between the germline ends. Germline loops: CDR1 MGHRA, CDR2 YSYEKL. CDR3: CASSQDGEGWGNQPQHF. For the CDR3, the DNA is TGCGCCAGCAGCCAAGATGGGGAGGGCTGGGGCAATCAGCCCCAGCATTTT.